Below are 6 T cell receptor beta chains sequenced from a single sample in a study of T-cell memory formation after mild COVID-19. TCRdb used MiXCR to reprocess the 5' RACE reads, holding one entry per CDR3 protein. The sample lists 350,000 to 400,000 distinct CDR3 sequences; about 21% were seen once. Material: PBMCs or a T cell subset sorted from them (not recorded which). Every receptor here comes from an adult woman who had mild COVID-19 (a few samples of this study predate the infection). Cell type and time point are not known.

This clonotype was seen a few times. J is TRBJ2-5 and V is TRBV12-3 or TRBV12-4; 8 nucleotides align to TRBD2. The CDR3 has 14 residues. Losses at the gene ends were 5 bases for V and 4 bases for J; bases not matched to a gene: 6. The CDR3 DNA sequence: TGTGCCAGCAGTATAATAGCGGGGCCAGAGACCCAGTACTTC. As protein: CASSIIAGPETQYF.

CDR3 in amino acids: CASSYSGPLNTEAFF. DNA for the CDR3: TGTGCCAGCAGTTACTCGGGGCCCCTGAACACTGAAGCTTTCTTT. The chain has TRBV6-5 and TRBJ1-1; maybe TRBD1 (5 bases). This CDR3 has 15 residues. CDR1 and CDR2 (germline): MNHEY, SVGAGI. V was clipped by 0 bases and J by 0 bases, with 8 bases between them.

CDR3 amino acids: CSAIPLNYNEQFF. The CDR3 DNA follows: TGCAGCGCCATCCCTTTGAACTACAATGAGCAGTTCTTC. The V call is TRBV29-1, the J call TRBJ2-1; D gene unclear. Trimming stripped 7 bases from V and 3 bases from J, with 13 bases between. The CDR3 loop spans 13 amino acids. The germline V gene encodes CDR1 SQVTM and CDR2 ANQGSEA.

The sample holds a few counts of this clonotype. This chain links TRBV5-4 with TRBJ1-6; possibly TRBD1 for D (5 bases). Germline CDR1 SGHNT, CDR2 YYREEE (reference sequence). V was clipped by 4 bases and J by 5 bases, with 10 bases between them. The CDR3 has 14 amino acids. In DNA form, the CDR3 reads TGTGCCAGCAGCCTCCCGGGACATAATTCACCCCTCCACTTT. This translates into CASSLPGHNSPLHF.

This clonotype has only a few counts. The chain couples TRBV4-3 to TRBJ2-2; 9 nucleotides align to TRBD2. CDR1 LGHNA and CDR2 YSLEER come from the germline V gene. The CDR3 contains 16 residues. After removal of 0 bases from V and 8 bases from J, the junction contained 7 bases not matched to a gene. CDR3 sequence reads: CASSQDLAGGPGELFF. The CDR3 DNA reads TGCGCCAGCAGCCAAGATCTGGCGGGAGGGCCTGGGGAGCTGTTTTTT.

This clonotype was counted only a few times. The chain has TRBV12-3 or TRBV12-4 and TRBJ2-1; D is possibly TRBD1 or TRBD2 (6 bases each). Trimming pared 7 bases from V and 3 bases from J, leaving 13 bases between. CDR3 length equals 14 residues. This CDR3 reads CASTPGANYNEQFF. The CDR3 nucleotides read TGTGCCAGCACTCCGGGGGCTAACTACAATGAGCAGTTCTTC.